The 30 T cell receptor beta chains in this list originate from one sample, sequenced in a study of blood T cell repertoires in COVID-19. Produced via immunoSEQ multiplex PCR; TCRdb's table is partial and in-frame only. The data contain some 110,000 clones, about 82% of them singletons. The sample taken for sequencing was peripheral blood. The receptors derive from an elderly man with COVID-19, enrolled during active disease.

This clone was detected only once. V and J are TRBV19 and TRBJ1-6, with 8 nucleotides matching TRBD1. Germline loops: CDR1 LNHDA, CDR2 SQIVND (reference sequence). Trimming removed 6 bases from V and 6 bases from J; junction bases left unmatched: 7. The CDR3 loop spans 15 amino acids. CDR3 sequence (DNA): TGTGCCAGTAGCGGACAGGGAGGCGGTAATTCACCCCTCCACTTT. Its protein product is CASSGQGGGNSPLHF.

The chain combines TRBV5-1 with TRBJ1-5, with TRBD1 matching over 7 bases. The V and J ends lost 4 bases and 3 bases, in that order; junction bases with no gene match: 4. The germline gives CDR1 SGHRS, CDR2 YFSETQ. The CDR3 runs 14 residues. The CDR3 region has the DNA TGCGCCAGCAGCACGGGACAGTCCAATCAGCCCCAGCATTTT. Its translation is CASSTGQSNQPQHF.

The chain is built from TRBV4-2 and TRBJ2-3; D uncertain. The CDR3 is 14 amino acids. Germline V gene data show CDR1 as LGHNA and CDR2 as YNFKEQ. Trimming left V 1 base short and J 1 base short, with 6 bases between. CDR3 protein: CASSQGGGTDTQYF. In DNA form, the CDR3 reads TGTGCCAGCAGCCAAGGCGGAGGCACAGATACGCAGTATTTT.

The J gene is TRBJ2-2, the V gene TRBV27; D uncertain. The CDR3 runs to 12 residues. Trimming stripped 5 bases from V and 3 bases from J, with 4 bases between. Per germline, CDR1 MNHEY and CDR2 SMNVEV (reference sequence). This chain's CDR3 is CASSIYTGELFF. CDR3 nucleotides: TGTGCCAGCAGTATCTACACCGGGGAGCTGTTTTTT.

This rearrangement joins TRBV2 to TRBJ2-7; 8 positions match TRBD1. The CDR3 totals 13 residues. J was trimmed by 3 bases and V by 4 bases; bases with no gene match: 2. Germline assignment: CDR1 SNHLY and CDR2 FYNNEI. This CDR3 reads CASSADRGYEQYF. CDR3 coding DNA: TGTGCCAGCAGTGCTGACAGGGGCTACGAGCAGTACTTC.

This chain links TRBV18 with TRBJ2-2, with 8 bases aligning to TRBD1. CDR3 length: 16 residues. Germline V CDR1 and CDR2: KGHSH, LQKENI. Losses at the gene ends were 2 bases for V and 3 bases for J; bases not matched to a gene: 5. CDR3 DNA: TGTGCCAGCTCACCAAGTACAGGGGGTGACACCGGGGAGCTGTTTTTT. Protein product: CASSPSTGGDTGELFF. Based on the CDR3 plus reference TRBV18 and TRBJ2-2, the full variable domain is NAGVMQNPRHLVRRRGQEARLRCSPMKGHSHVYWYRQLPEEGLKFMVYLQKENIIDESGMPKERFSAEFPKEGPSILRIQQVVRGDSAAYFCASSPSTGGDTGELFFGEGSRLTVL.

The chain uses TRBV27 and TRBJ2-1, with D maybe TRBD2 (6 bases). V was shortened by 10 bases and J by 10 bases, with 20 bases between the two germline ends. This CDR3 contains 13 residues. Germline CDR1 is MNHEY and CDR2 is SMNVEV (reference sequence). The DNA for the CDR3 is TGTGCCACCCGGGATGGGGGGAGATGGGAGCAGTTCTTC. The encoded protein is CATRDGGRWEQFF.

The chain combines TRBV28 with TRBJ1-2, with unresolved D. CDR1 is MDHEN and CDR2 is SYDVKM in the germline V gene. The germline V and J ends were trimmed by 2 bases and 2 bases, with 9 bases remaining between them. The CDR3 sequence is 14 residues long. The DNA for the CDR3 is TGTGCCAGCAGTTTACAAGGGAGAAACTATGGCTACACCTTC. Protein: CASSLQGRNYGYTF.

The J gene is TRBJ2-3, the V gene TRBV18; 12 bases are shared with TRBD2. The CDR3 loop spans 16 amino acids. The J segment lost 0 bases and the V segment lost 6 bases, leaving 4 bases of the junction unmatched. Germline V lookup: CDR1 KGHSH, CDR2 LQKENI. The CDR3 is CASSPGLAGSTDTQYF. The CDR3, as DNA: TGTGCCAGCTCGCCCGGACTAGCGGGAAGCACAGATACGCAGTATTTT.

The chain recombines TRBV27 with TRBJ2-1, with 11 bases aligning to TRBD2. The CDR3 covers 15 residues. Germline V gene sequence: CDR1 MNHEY, CDR2 SMNVEV (reference sequence). V was pared by 6 bases and J by 13 bases, with 14 bases of the junction left unmatched. As DNA, the CDR3 is TGTGCCAGCAGGAAACTAGCGGGGGTGCTTCTATATCAGTTCTTC. The encoded protein is CASRKLAGVLLYQFF.

V and J are TRBV28 and TRBJ1-1, with D tentatively TRBD1 (5 bases). The CDR3 loop spans 14 amino acids. The V end lost 5 bases, the J end lost 4 bases, and 14 bases lay between the germline ends. Germline CDR1 reads MDHEN; CDR2 reads SYDVKM. Here the CDR3 reads CASSRLGEGTEAFF. CDR3 sequence (DNA): TGTGCCAGCAGTAGACTAGGGGAGGGCACTGAAGCTTTCTTT.

The rearrangement uses TRBV24-1 and TRBJ2-3; no clear D. This CDR3 is 15 amino acids long. V lost 1 base and J lost 3, with 10 bases in between. Germline values: CDR1 KGHDR, CDR2 SFDVKD. In DNA form, the CDR3 reads TGTGCCACCAGTGATTTTCCGTTTTCGACAGATACGCAGTATTTT. Its protein product is CATSDFPFSTDTQYF.

This clone came up a few times. The CDR3 nucleotides are TGTGCCAGCAGCCGAACCGTCCCCGGGACACTGAACACTGAAGCTTTCTTT. Residues: CASSRTVPGTLNTEAFF. The rearrangement joins TRBV6-6 to TRBJ1-1, with a weak D call TRBD1 (6 bases). Germline assignment: CDR1 MNHNY and CDR2 SVGAGI (reference sequence). V shed 6 bases and J shed 0 bases, with 20 bases lying between them. The CDR3 extends over 17 amino acids.

The CDR3 nucleotides read TGTGCCAGCAGCCACGAGGGCCTTAACACCGGGGAGCTGTTTTTT. Translating gives CASSHEGLNTGELFF. This chain connects TRBV3-1 (or the pseudogene TRBV3-2) to TRBJ2-2; D perhaps matches TRBD2 (5 bases). The ends were cut back, 3 bases at V and 2 bases at J, with 10 bases in the middle. The germline V gene has CDR1 LGHDT and CDR2 YNNKEL (reference sequence). This CDR3 contains 15 residues.

This clone was observed a single time. The chain employs TRBV11-3 and TRBJ2-5; a possible D gene is TRBD2 (6 bases). This CDR3 is 15 amino acids long. With 5 bases removed from V and 5 bases from J, the gap between germline ends came to 18 bases. Germline V gene lookup returns CDR1 SGHNT and CDR2 YENEEA. CDR3 coding DNA: TGTGCCAGCAGCCTGGGTAGGGCGGGGACGGAGACCCAGTACTTC. Residues: CASSLGRAGTETQYF. Using reference TRBV11-3 and TRBJ2-5 for the parts outside the CDR3, the full variable domain is EAGVVQSPRYKIIEKKQPVAFWCNPISGHNTLYWYLQNLGQGPELLIRYENEEAVDDSQLPKDRFSAERLKGVDSTLKIQPAELGDSAVYLCASSLGRAGTETQYFGPGTRLLVL.

This chain's CDR3 is CASSPEGTGGPYGYTF. DNA of the CDR3: TGCGCCAGCAGCCCGGAGGGGACAGGAGGACCTTATGGCTACACCTTC. The chain employs TRBV4-1 and TRBJ1-2, with TRBD1 matching over 8 bases. CDR3 size: 16 residues. Germline values: CDR1 MGHRA, CDR2 YSYEKL. J was trimmed by 5 bases and V by 4 bases; bases with no gene match: 12.

The genes are TRBV5-1 and TRBJ1-1, with D possibly matching TRBD1 (6 bases). The germline gives CDR1 SGHRS, CDR2 YFSETQ. There are 13 residues in the CDR3. Trimming pared 9 bases from V and 0 bases from J, leaving 12 bases between. The DNA for the CDR3 is TGCGCCACCGCCGAGGGGGTGAACACTGAAGCTTTCTTT. Translated, it gives CATAEGVNTEAFF.

The chain joins TRBV5-6 to TRBJ2-7; 9 bases match TRBD2. Germline V lookup: CDR1 SGHDT, CDR2 YYEEEE. The CDR3 runs to 14 residues. Trimming removed 3 bases from V and 5 bases from J; junction bases left unmatched: 6. The CDR3 loop is CASSSGTSFHEQYF. The CDR3 DNA follows: TGTGCCAGCAGCTCCGGGACTAGCTTCCACGAGCAGTACTTC.

The chain combines TRBV28 with TRBJ1-5; D is ambiguous. This CDR3 spans 15 amino acids. Germline-derived CDR1 and CDR2 are MDHEN and SYDVKM. Trimming cost V 3 bases and J 11 bases, with 20 bases left between them. CDR3 in amino acids: CASSFGNRGTSSQHF. The CDR3, as DNA: TGTGCCAGCAGTTTCGGGAACCGAGGAACCAGTTCCCAGCATTTT.

The J gene is TRBJ1-5, the V gene TRBV11-2; D call uncertain. This CDR3 has 13 residues. Per the germline V gene, CDR1 is SGHAT and CDR2 is FQNNGV. The V end lost 4 bases, the J end lost 6 bases, and 10 bases lay between the germline ends. The CDR3 DNA reads TGTGCCAGCAGCTCGGTAGAGGGTCAGCCCCAGCATTTT. This encodes CASSSVEGQPQHF.

V gene TRBV5-1 combines with J gene TRBJ2-1; TRBD2 aligns across 8 bases. The CDR3 length is 13 residues. V shed 5 bases and J 10 bases; nucleotides not matched to a gene: 8. Germline values: CDR1 SGHRS, CDR2 YFSETQ. Here the CDR3 DNA reads TGCGCCAGCAGTCCGTTAGCGGGAACGGAGCAGTTCTTC. This encodes CASSPLAGTEQFF.

The chain combines TRBV7-6 with TRBJ2-1; 12 nucleotides align to TRBD2. CDR1 is SGHVS, CDR2 FNYEAQ, per germline. J was trimmed by 9 bases and V by 5 bases; bases with no gene match: 8. The CDR3 length is 15 residues. The CDR3 loop is CASSPASGRDPEQFF. In nucleotides, the CDR3 is TGTGCCAGCAGCCCTGCTAGCGGGAGGGATCCTGAGCAGTTCTTC.

The chain links TRBV7-8 to TRBJ1-2, with TRBD1 matching 9 bases. The CDR3 is made up of 13 amino acids. The germline V gene encodes CDR1 SGHVS and CDR2 FQNEAQ. Germline trimming cut 5 bases from V and 8 bases from J; bases unmatched to any gene: 6. Here the CDR3 DNA reads TGTGCCAGCAGCCCCGGGACAGGGAACGGCTACACCTTC. It yields the protein CASSPGTGNGYTF. Complete variable domain (other parts from reference TRBV7-8 and TRBJ1-2): GAGVSQSPRYKVAKRGQDVALRCDPISGHVSLFWYQQALGQGPEFLTYFQNEAQLDKSGLPSDRFFAERPEGSVSTLKIQRTQQEDSAVYLCASSPGTGNGYTFGSGTRLTVV.

The J gene is TRBJ1-6, the V gene TRBV30; the D gene is possibly TRBD1 (6 bases). There are 15 residues in the CDR3. CDR1 GTSNPN and CDR2 SVGIG come from the germline V gene (reference sequence). Trimming took 0 bases from V and 8 from J, leaving 14 bases between them. CDR3 coding DNA: TGTGCCTGGAGTGTCCGGGACATAAGGGATTCACCCCTCCACTTT. Protein sequence: CAWSVRDIRDSPLHF.

The rearrangement uses TRBV28 and TRBJ2-3; 9 nucleotides line up with TRBD2. V dropped 9 bases and J dropped 6; count of bases not matched to a gene: 7. Germline-derived CDR1 and CDR2 are MDHEN and SYDVKM. The CDR3 is 13 residues long. As DNA, the CDR3 is TGTGCCAGACGAGGAAGCGGGAGGGATACGCAGTATTTT. This codes for CARRGSGRDTQYF.

The gene calls are TRBV18 and TRBJ2-2; 10 bases match TRBD1. The CDR3 runs to 16 residues. CDR1 and CDR2 (germline): KGHSH, LQKENI. The V gene end was trimmed by 2 bases and the J gene end by 7 bases; junction bases not matched to a gene: 7. CDR3 DNA: TGTGCCAGCTCACCATCGGACAGGGGGGGCCACGGGGAGCTGTTTTTT. Protein sequence: CASSPSDRGGHGELFF.

This clone was observed a few times. J is TRBJ2-7 and V is TRBV28; possible D gene TRBD2, 5 bases. The CDR3 sequence is 11 residues long. Deletions cut 10 bases from V and 3 bases from J, with 10 bases between. Germline lookup yields CDR1 MDHEN and CDR2 SYDVKM. The CDR3, as DNA: TGTGCCACCGGACTTTACTACGAGCAGTACTTC. It encodes CATGLYYEQYF.

The genes are TRBV18 and TRBJ2-1, with D hard to call. This CDR3 contains 11 residues. V lost 3 bases and J lost 5, with 2 bases in between. Germline CDR1 KGHSH, CDR2 LQKENI. The CDR3 sequence is CASSPNNEQFF. CDR3 in DNA: TGTGCCAGCTCACCCAACAATGAGCAGTTCTTC.

The chain joins TRBV12-3 or TRBV12-4 to TRBJ2-1; weak D call: TRBD2 (5 bases). This CDR3 contains 12 residues. Trimming pared 2 bases from V and 10 bases from J, leaving 9 bases between. CDR3 nucleotides: TGTGCCAGCAGTTTATCGGGGAACGAGCAGTTCTTC. This encodes CASSLSGNEQFF.

This clone was counted only a few times. The genes are TRBV2 and TRBJ2-3; 8 positions agree with TRBD2. Germline V gives CDR1 SNHLY, CDR2 FYNNEI. J lost 4 bases, V lost 4 bases, and 7 bases had no gene match. The CDR3 length is 15 residues. The CDR3 nucleotides are TGTGCCAGCAGTGCTATAGCGGGACTGGCAGATACGCAGTATTTT. Translation gives CASSAIAGLADTQYF.